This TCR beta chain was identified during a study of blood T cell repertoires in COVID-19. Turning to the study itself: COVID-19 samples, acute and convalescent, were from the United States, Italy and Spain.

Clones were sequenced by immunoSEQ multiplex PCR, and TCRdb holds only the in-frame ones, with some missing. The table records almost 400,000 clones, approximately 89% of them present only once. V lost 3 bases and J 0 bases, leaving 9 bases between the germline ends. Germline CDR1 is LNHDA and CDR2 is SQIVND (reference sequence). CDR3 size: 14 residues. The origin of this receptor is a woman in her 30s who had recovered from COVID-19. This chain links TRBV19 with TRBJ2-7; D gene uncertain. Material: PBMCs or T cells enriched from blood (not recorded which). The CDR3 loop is CASSMVASSYEQYF. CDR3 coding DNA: TGTGCCAGTAGTATGGTGGCTAGCTCCTACGAGCAGTACTTC. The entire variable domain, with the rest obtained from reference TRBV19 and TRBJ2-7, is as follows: DGGITQSPKYLFRKEGQNVTLSCEQNLNHDAMYWYRQDPGQGLRLIYYSQIVNDFQKGDIAEGYSVSREKKESFPLTVTSAQKNPTAFYLCASSMVASSYEQYFGPGTRLTVT.